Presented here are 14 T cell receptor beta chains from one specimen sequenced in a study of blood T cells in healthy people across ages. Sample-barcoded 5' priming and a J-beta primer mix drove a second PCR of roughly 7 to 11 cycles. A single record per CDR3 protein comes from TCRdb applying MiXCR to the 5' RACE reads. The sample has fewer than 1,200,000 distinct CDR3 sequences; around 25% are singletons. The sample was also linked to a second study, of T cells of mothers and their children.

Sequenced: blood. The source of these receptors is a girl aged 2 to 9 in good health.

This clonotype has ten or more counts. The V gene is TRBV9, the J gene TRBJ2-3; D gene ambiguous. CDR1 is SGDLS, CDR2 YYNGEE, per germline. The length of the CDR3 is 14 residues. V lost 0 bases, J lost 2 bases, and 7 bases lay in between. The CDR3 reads CASSVVGTTDTQYF. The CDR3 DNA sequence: TGTGCCAGCAGCGTAGTAGGTACCACAGATACGCAGTATTTT.

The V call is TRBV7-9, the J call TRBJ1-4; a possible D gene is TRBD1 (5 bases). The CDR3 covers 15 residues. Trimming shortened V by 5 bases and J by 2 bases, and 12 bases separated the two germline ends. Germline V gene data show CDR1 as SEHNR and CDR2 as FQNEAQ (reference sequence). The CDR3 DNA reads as TGTGCCAGCAGCCCACCAGGGTTGACTAATGAAAAACTGTTTTTT. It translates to CASSPPGLTNEKLFF.

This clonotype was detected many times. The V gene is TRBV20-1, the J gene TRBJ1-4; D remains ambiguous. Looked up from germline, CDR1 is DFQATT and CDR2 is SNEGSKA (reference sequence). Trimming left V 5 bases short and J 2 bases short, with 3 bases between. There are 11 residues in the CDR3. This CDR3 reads CSARTNEKLFF. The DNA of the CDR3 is TGCAGTGCTCGCACTAATGAAAAACTGTTTTTT.

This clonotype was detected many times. This chain's CDR3 is CASSQDGTGVEEQYF. CDR3 bases: TGTGCCAGCAGCCAAGATGGGACAGGGGTGGAGGAGCAGTACTTC. The chain employs TRBV3-1 and TRBJ2-7, with 10 bases fitting TRBD1. The CDR3 covers 15 residues. CDR1 and CDR2 (germline): LGHDT, YNNKEL (reference sequence). V lost 0 bases, J lost 7 bases, and 6 bases stayed unmatched.

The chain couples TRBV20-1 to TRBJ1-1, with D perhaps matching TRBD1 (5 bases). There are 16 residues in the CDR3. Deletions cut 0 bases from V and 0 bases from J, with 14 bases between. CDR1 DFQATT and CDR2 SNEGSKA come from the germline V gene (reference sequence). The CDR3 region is CSARDAWEGMNTEAFF. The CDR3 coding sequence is TGCAGTGCTAGAGATGCGTGGGAGGGGATGAACACTGAAGCTTTCTTT.

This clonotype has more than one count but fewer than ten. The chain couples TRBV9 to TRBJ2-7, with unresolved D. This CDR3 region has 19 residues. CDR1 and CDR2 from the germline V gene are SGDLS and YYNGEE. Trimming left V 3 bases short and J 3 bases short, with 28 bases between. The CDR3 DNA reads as TGTGCCAGCAGCGCGGACCCCGGGTCCCACTCTCCCGCATTCTACGAGCAGTACTTC. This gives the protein CASSADPGSHSPAFYEQYF. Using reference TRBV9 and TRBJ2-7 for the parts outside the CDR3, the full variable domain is DSGVTQTPKHLITATGQRVTLRCSPRSGDLSVYWYQQSLDQGLQFLIQYYNGEERAKGNILERFSAQQFPDLHSELNLSSLELGDSALYFCASSADPGSHSPAFYEQYFGPGTRLTVT.

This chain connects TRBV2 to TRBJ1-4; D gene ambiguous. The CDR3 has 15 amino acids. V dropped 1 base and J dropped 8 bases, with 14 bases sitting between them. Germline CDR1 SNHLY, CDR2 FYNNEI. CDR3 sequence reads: CASSEVGTQEEKLFF. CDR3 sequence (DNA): TGTGCCAGCAGTGAAGTAGGCACTCAGGAGGAAAAACTGTTTTTT.

CDR3 sequence (DNA): TGTGCCGCTACCCGGGGGACACTTGCGGATACGCAGTATTTT. It specifies CAATRGTLADTQYF. V is TRBV2 and J is TRBJ2-3, with D possibly being TRBD1 or TRBD2 (6 bases each). With 11 bases removed from V and 6 bases from J, the gap between germline ends came to 21 bases. The CDR3 is 14 residues long. CDR1 is SNHLY and CDR2 is FYNNEI in the germline V gene.

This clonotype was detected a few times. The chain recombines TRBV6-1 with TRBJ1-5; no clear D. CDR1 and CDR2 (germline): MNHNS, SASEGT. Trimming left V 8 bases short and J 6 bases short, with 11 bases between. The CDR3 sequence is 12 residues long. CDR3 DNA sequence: TGTGCCAGCCAAGAGGGTAGTCAGCCCCAGCATTTT. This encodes CASQEGSQPQHF.

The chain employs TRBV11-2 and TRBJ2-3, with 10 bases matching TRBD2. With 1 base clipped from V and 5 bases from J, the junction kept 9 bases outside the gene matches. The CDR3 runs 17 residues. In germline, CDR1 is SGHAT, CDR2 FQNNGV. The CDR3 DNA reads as TGTGCCAGCAGCTTAGCAGGTACCATAGCGGGAGGAGATACGCAGTATTTT. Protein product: CASSLAGTIAGGDTQYF.

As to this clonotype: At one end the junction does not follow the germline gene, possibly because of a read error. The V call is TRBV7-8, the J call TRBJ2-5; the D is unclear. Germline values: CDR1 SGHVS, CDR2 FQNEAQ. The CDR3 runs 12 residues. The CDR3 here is CAGSSIQETQYF. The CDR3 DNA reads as TGTGCCGGCAGCTCAATTCAAGAGACCCAGTACTTC.

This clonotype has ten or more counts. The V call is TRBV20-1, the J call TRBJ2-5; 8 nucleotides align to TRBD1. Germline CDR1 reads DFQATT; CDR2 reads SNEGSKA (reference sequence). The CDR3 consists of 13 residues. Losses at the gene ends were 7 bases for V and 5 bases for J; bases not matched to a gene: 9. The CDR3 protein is CSVSQGAGETQYF. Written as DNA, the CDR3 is TGCAGTGTTTCGCAGGGGGCGGGGGAGACCCAGTACTTC.

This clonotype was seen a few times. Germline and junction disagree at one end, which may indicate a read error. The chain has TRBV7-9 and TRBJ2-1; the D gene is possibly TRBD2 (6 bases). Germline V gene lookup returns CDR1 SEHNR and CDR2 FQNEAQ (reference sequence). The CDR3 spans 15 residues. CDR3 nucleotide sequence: TGCGCCAGCAGCCCGGCGGTTGGGGGGATGGATGAGCAGTTCTTC. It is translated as CASSPAVGGMDEQFF. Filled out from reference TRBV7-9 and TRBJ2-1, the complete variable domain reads DTGVSQNPRHKITKRGQNVTFRCDPISEHNRLYWYRQTLGQGPEFLTYFQNEAQLEKSRLLSDRFSAERPKGSFSTLEIQRTEQGDSAMYLCASSPAVGGMDEQFFGPGTRLTVL.

The DNA of the CDR3 is TGCAGCGTTGTCCCTTCGACCACTGAAGCTTTCTTT. It translates to CSVVPSTTEAFF. This chain joins TRBV29-1 and TRBJ1-1, with D unclear. The CDR3 covers 12 residues. Trimming cost V 4 bases and J 4 bases, with 10 bases left between them. The germline V gene has CDR1 SQVTM and CDR2 ANQGSEA. The whole variable domain, filled in from reference TRBV29-1 and TRBJ1-1, reads SAVISQKPSRDICQRGTSLTIQCQVDSQVTMMFWYRQQPGQSLTLIATANQGSEATYESGFVIDKFPISRPNLTFSTLTVSNMSPEDSSIYLCSVVPSTTEAFFGQGTRLTVV.